This TCR beta chain stems from a study of PD-L1 blockade in urothelial cancer (TCRdb year 2017). The study in broad terms: Therapy was started in the mid-2010s for all patients, and atezolizumab 1,200 mg was administered intravenously every 3 weeks. About 85% of the roughly 29 patients were males with bladder-origin urothelial cancer, and about 60% of the 29 reported a prior smoking history. In the same patients who had TCR sequencing, pretreatment tumors also underwent whole exome sequencing and RNA sequencing. Patients had an ECOG performance status of 0 or 1 and had received between 0 and 3 prior chemotherapy regimens. Blood samples gave a median of about 130,000 T cells and tens of thousands of unique TCRs, with a median clonality of approximately 0.08. Durable clinical benefit was defined as a progression-free survival longer than 6 months, and TCR features were additionally tested against progression-free survival and overall survival. An exploratory multi-omic analysis was conducted of the somatic, immune and clinical correlates of response to PD-L1 blockade with atezolizumab in urothelial cancer. Pretreatment tumor samples, along with matched peripheral blood collected serially before and after atezolizumab treatment, underwent TCR sequencing. Blood samples were analyzed at two time points: 3 weeks after treatment start (second dose) and 6 weeks after treatment start. Over 28 patients had pretreatment blood TCR-seq, roughly 24 had at least one posttreatment blood collection, and roughly 24 had tumor TCR-seq. Nine patients achieved durable clinical benefit and about 22 did not.

Regarding this clone: The antigen this receptor binds is unknown. The input lacks base qualities; no much larger clone sits a single base away.

What the research found in general, with its limitations: Because the sample size was small (n ≈ 29) and many exploratory analyses were performed, the results are intended to be hypothesis-generating. Improved progression-free and overall survival was found to be associated with pretreatment peripheral blood TCR clonality below the median. At 3 weeks after the start of treatment, tumor-associated TCR clones in peripheral blood had expanded more in patients with durable benefit (n of about 21, p = 0.022).

Sample time point, as interpreted from the label and publication: peripheral blood 6 weeks after treatment start. The cohort included roughly 29 patients with locally advanced or metastatic urothelial carcinoma who were treated at Memorial Sloan Kettering on a trial protocol. Peripheral blood mononuclear cells were collected pretreatment and during treatment, with between 1 and 8 total time points per patient. The Qiagen DNeasy Blood extraction kit was used to purify genomic DNA from total PBMCs and tumor samples. PBMCs were collected pretreatment and during treatment, and were isolated and stored as previously described. Each PCR received spiked-in synthetic TCR analog templates so that absolute template abundance could be estimated from read counts. Using the immunoSEQ assay, TCRbeta CDR3 regions were amplified from genomic DNA with bias-controlled V and J gene primers. Sequencing of rearranged TCRbeta segments was done at approximately 20X coverage. The original pipeline was this. Clustering was used to correct sequencing errors, and CDR3s were annotated against IMGT so that V, D and J genes could be assigned. Only productive TCRbeta rearrangements were used in downstream analyses, excluding out-of-frame or stop-codon sequences. To compute clonality, Shannon entropy was normalized by the log of the number of unique productive sequences and then subtracted from one. Clones differing between time points or between blood and tumor were identified by Fisher's exact test with Benjamini-Hochberg correction at adjusted p below 0.01. TCRdb mirrors the immuneACCESS table, restricted to in-frame sequences. Some clones are absent from its copies; in checked studies, under half trace to an unresolved V gene, and the reason for the others is unknown. That table is the source of V, J and clone size, and D and trimming were worked out from the DNA. For this sample there are 100,000 to 150,000 clones; more than 70% appear just once. The top ten hold roughly 2.3% of the sample.

This material consisted of PBMCs, taken around atezolizumab (anti-PD-L1) treatment. The receptor was derived from a man aged 50-60 years with urothelial cancer.

The CDR3 sequence is CASSLASVSYEQYF. The nucleotide sequence reads as follows: TGCGCCAGCAGCTTGGCCAGCGTATCCTACGAGCAGTACTTC. Recombination connected TRBV5-1 to TRBJ2-7, with no D gene named confidently. For CDR1 and CDR2, the germline V gene lists SGHRS and YFSETQ. The CDR3 holds 14 amino acids from the cysteine to the phenylalanine. The CDR3 DNA has 42 bases and is translated from base 1. Deletion took 0 bases off V and 1 base off J, with a span of 8 bases between the germline ends. The CDR3 plus the reference TRBV5-1 and TRBJ2-7 genes for the other parts give the full variable domain: KAGVTQTPRYLIKTRGQQVTLSCSPISGHRSVSWYQQTPGQGLQFLFEYFSETQRNKGNFPGRFSGRQFSNSRSEMNVSTLELGDSALYLCASSLASVSYEQYFGPGTRLTVT.